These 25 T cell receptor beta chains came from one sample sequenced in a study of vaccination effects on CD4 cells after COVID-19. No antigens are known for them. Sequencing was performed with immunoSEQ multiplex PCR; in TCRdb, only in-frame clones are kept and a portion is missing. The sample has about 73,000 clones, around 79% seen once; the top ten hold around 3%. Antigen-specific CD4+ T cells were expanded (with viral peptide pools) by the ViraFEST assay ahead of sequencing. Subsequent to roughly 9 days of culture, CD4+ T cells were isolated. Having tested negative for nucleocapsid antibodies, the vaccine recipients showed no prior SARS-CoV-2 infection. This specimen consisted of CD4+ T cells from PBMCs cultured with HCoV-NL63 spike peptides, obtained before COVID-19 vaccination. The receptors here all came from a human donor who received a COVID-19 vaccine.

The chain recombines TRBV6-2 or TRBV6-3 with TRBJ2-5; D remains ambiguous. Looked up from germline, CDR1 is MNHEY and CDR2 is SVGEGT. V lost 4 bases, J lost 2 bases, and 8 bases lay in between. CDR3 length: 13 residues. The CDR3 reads CASSSDPQETQYF. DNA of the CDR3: TGTGCCAGCAGTTCTGACCCGCAAGAGACCCAGTACTTC.

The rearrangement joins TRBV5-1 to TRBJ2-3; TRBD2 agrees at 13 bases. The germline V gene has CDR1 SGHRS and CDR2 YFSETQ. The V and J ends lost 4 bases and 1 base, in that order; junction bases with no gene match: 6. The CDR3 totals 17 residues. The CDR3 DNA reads TGCGCCAGCAGCCCTCTCGGACTAGCGGGGGGCACAGATACGCAGTATTTT. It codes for CASSPLGLAGGTDTQYF.

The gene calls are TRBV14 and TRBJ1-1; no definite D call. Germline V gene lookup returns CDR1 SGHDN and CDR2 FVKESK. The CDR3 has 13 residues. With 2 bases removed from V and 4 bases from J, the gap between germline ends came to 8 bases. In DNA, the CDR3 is TGTGCCAGCAGCCAATCAGAAGGCACTGAAGCTTTCTTT. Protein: CASSQSEGTEAFF.

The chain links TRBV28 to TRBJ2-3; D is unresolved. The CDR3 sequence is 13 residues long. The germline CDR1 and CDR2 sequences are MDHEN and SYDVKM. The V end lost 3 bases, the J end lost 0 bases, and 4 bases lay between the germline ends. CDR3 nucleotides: TGTGCCAGCAGTTTGTACAGCACAGATACGCAGTATTTT. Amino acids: CASSLYSTDTQYF.

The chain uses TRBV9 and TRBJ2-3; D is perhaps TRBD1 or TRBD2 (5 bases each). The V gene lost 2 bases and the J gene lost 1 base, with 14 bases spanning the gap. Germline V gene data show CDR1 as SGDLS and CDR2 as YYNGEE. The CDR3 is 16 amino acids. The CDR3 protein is CASSVGAAGGTDTQYF. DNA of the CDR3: TGTGCCAGCAGCGTTGGGGCGGCGGGTGGCACAGATACGCAGTATTTT.

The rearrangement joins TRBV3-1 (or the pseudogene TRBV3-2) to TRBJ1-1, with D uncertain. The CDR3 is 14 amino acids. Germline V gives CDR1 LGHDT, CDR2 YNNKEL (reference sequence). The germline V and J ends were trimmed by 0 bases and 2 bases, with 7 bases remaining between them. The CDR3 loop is CASSQEAVNTEAFF. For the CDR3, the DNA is TGTGCCAGCAGCCAAGAGGCAGTAAACACTGAAGCTTTCTTT.

The CDR3 bases are TGCGCCAGCAGCTTGGCTATAACAGGGTCAGGAAACACCATATATTTT. Its translation is CASSLAITGSGNTIYF. The V call is TRBV5-1, the J call TRBJ1-3; possibly TRBD1 for D (6 bases). V was shortened by 0 bases and J by 4 bases, with 14 bases between the two germline ends. The germline gives CDR1 SGHRS, CDR2 YFSETQ. The CDR3 extends over 16 amino acids. The full variable domain, rest sourced from reference TRBV5-1 and TRBJ1-3, is KAGVTQTPRYLIKTRGQQVTLSCSPISGHRSVSWYQQTPGQGLQFLFEYFSETQRNKGNFPGRFSGRQFSNSRSEMNVSTLELGDSALYLCASSLAITGSGNTIYFGEGSWLTVV.

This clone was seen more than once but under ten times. CDR3 residues: CASSRQGSAEQYV. The CDR3 nucleotides read TGTGCCAGCAGCCGACAGGGGTCGGCCGAGCAGTACGTC. The gene calls are TRBV2 and TRBJ2-7; 8 nucleotides align to TRBD1. V shed 6 bases, J shed 6 bases, and the junction held 7 bases outside the gene matches. This CDR3 is built from 13 residues. CDR1 and CDR2 from the germline V gene are SNHLY and FYNNEI.

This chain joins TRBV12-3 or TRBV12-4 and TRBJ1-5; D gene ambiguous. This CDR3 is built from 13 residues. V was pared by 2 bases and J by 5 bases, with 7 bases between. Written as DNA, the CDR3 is TGTGCCAGCAGTTTAATAATGGATCAGCCCCAGCATTTT. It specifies CASSLIMDQPQHF.

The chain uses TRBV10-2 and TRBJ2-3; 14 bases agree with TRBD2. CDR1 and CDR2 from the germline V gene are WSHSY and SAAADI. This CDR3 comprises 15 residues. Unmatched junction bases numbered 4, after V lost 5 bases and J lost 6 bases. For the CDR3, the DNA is TGCGCCAGCAGTCCGACTAGCGGGGGGGACGATACGCAGTATTTT. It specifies CASSPTSGGDDTQYF.

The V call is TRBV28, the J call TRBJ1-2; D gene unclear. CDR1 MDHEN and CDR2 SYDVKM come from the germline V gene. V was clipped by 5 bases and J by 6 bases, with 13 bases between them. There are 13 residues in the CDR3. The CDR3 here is CASSVLNIHGYTF. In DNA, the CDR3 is TGTGCCAGCAGTGTTCTTAACATCCATGGCTACACCTTC.

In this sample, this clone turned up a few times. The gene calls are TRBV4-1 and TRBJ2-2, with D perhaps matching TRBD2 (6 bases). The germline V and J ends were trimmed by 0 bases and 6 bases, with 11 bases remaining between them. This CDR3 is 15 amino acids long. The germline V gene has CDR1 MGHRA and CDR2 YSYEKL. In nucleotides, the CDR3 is TGCGCCAGCAGCCAAGATTGGTGGAGGGCCGGGGAGCTGTTTTTT. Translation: CASSQDWWRAGELFF.

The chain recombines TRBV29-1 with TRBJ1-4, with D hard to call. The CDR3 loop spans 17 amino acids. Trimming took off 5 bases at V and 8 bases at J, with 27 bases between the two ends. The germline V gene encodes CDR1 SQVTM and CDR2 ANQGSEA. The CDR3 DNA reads TGCAGCGTTTTGGGTTTTGGGCCACAGAAACGATCCGAAAAACTGTTTTTT. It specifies CSVLGFGPQKRSEKLFF.

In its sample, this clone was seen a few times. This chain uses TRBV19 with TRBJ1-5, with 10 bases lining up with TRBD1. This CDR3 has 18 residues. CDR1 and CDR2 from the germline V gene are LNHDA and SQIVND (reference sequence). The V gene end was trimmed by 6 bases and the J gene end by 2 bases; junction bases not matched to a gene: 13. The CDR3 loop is CASRTGQGMIYGNQPQHF. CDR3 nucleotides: TGTGCCAGTAGGACGGGACAGGGGATGATCTATGGCAATCAGCCCCAGCATTTT.

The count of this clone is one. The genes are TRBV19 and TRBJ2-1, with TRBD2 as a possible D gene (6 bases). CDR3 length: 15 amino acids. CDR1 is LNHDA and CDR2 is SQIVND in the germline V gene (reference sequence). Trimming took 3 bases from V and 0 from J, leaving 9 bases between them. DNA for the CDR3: TGTGCCAGTAGTATTACGGGGGTCTCCTACAATGAGCAGTTCTTC. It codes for CASSITGVSYNEQFF.

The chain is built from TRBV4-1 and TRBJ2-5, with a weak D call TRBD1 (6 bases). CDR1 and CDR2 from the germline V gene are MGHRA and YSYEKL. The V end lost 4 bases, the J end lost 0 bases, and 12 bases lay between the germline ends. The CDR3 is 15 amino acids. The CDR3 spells CASSRNRDNQETQYF. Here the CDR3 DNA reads TGCGCCAGCAGCCGGAACCGGGACAACCAAGAGACCCAGTACTTC.

CDR3 sequence reads: CASTDGRAGEQFF. Here the CDR3 DNA reads TGTGCCAGTACGGACGGACGGGCTGGGGAGCAGTTCTTC. V is TRBV19 and J is TRBJ2-1, with D unresolved. Germline V gene data show CDR1 as LNHDA and CDR2 as SQIVND (reference sequence). Trimming cost V 7 bases and J 10 bases, with 17 bases left between them. The CDR3 is made up of 13 amino acids. The whole variable domain, filled in from reference TRBV19 and TRBJ2-1, reads DGGITQSPKYLFRKEGQNVTLSCEQNLNHDAMYWYRQDPGQGLRLIYYSQIVNDFQKGDIAEGYSVSREKKESFPLTVTSAQKNPTAFYLCASTDGRAGEQFFGPGTRLTVL.

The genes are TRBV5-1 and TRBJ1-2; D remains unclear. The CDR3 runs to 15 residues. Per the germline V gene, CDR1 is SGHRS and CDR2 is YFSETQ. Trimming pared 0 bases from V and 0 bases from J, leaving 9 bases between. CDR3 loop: CASSLGQSSNYGYTF. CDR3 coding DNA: TGCGCCAGCAGCTTGGGGCAGTCCTCTAACTATGGCTACACCTTC.

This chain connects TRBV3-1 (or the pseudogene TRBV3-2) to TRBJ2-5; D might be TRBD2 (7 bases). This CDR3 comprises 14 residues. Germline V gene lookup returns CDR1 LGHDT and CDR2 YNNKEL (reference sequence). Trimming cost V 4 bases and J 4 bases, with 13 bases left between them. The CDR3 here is CASSLRGGGETQYF. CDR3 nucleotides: TGTGCCAGCAGCCTTCGGGGAGGGGGAGAGACCCAGTACTTC.

CDR3 sequence: CASSLAKASDTQYF. The CDR3 nucleotides read TGTGCCAGCAGCTTGGCCAAGGCCTCAGATACGCAGTATTTT. The chain couples TRBV5-4 to TRBJ2-3; D uncertain. This CDR3 comprises 14 residues. The V end was cut by 0 bases, the J end by 4 bases, with 9 bases between. The germline CDR1 and CDR2 sequences are SGHNT and YYREEE (reference sequence).

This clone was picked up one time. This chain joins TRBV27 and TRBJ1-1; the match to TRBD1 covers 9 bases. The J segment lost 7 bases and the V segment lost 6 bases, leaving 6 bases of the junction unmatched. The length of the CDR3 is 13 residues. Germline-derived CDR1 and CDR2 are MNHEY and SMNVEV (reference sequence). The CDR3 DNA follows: TGTGCCAGCAGGCAAGACAGGGGGGTTGAAGCTTTCTTT. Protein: CASRQDRGVEAFF.

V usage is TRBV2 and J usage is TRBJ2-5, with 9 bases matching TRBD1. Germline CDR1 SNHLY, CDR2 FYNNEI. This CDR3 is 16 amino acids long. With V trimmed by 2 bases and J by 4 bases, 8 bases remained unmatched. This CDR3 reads CASSEWQTGGGETQYF. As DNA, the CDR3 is TGTGCCAGCAGTGAATGGCAAACAGGGGGCGGAGAGACCCAGTACTTC.

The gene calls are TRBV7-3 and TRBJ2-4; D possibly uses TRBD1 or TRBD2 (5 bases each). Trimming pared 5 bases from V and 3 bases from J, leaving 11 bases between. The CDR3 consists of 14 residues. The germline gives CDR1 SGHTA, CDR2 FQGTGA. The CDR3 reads CASSRGGGKNIQYF. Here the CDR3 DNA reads TGTGCCAGCAGCCGTGGGGGTGGCAAAAACATTCAGTACTTC.

The DNA for the CDR3 is TGTGCCAGCAGCCAGGGGGGGACAGGAGCCAAAAACATTCAGTACTTC. Protein sequence: CASSQGGTGAKNIQYF. The chain has TRBV3-1 (or the pseudogene TRBV3-2) and TRBJ2-4, with D perhaps TRBD1 (8 bases). The CDR3 extends over 16 amino acids. Trimming pared 3 bases from V and 0 bases from J, leaving 12 bases between. CDR1 is LGHDT, CDR2 YNNKEL, per germline (reference sequence).

The CDR3 protein is CASRSGTGTTEAFF. CDR3 coding DNA: TGCGCCAGCAGGTCTGGGACAGGGACCACTGAAGCTTTCTTT. J is TRBJ1-1 and V is TRBV5-1; the match to TRBD1 covers 9 bases. The length of the CDR3 is 14 residues. The ends lost 5 bases at V and 4 bases at J; junction bases unmatched: 6. The V gene's germline CDR1 is SGHRS and CDR2 YFSETQ.